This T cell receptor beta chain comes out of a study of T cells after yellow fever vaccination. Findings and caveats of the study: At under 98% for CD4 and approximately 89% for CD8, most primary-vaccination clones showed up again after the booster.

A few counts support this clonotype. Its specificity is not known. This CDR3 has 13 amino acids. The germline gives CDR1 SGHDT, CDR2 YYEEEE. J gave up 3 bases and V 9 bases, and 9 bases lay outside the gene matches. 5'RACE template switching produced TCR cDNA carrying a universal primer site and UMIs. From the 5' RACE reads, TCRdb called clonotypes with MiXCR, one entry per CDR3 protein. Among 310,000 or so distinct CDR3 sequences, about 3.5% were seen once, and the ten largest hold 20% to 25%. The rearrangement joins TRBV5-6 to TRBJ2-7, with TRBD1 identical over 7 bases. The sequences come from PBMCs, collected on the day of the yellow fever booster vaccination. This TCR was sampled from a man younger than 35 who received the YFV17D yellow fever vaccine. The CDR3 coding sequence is TGTGCCAACCCCGGGACAGCCTGCTACGAGCAGTACTTC. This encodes CANPGTACYEQYF.